One sample yielded the 28 T cell receptor beta chains listed below, sequenced in a study of blood T cell repertoires in COVID-19. Libraries were prepared by immunoSEQ multiplex PCR; TCRdb keeps only in-frame clonotypes and omits some of them. In the table there are under 300,000 clones, approximately 83% of which are singletons. Sample: peripheral blood. These receptors came from a man aged 25 to 45 who had recovered from COVID-19.

This clone was counted once. The chain combines TRBV28 with TRBJ2-2; tentatively, D is TRBD2 (5 bases). This CDR3 spans 12 amino acids. Germline lookup yields CDR1 MDHEN and CDR2 SYDVKM. V lost 11 bases to trimming and J lost 1 base, with 8 bases between them. DNA of the CDR3: TGTGCCGAGGGAGTGAACACCGGGGAGCTGTTTTTT. This gives the protein CAEGVNTGELFF.

This chain links TRBV24-1 with TRBJ2-3; tentatively, D is TRBD2 (7 bases). The V gene's germline CDR1 is KGHDR and CDR2 SFDVKD. CDR3 length: 15 residues. V lost 9 bases to trimming and J lost 5 bases, with 20 bases between them. The CDR3 DNA is TGTGCCACCGAAAACGGACGGGGGGCGGTAGATACGCAGTATTTT. Translation gives CATENGRGAVDTQYF.

CDR3 bases: TGTGCCAGCTCACCACTGGCGGACACCGGGGAGCTGTTTTTT. This translates into CASSPLADTGELFF. The chain combines TRBV18 with TRBJ2-2, with D unresolved. Per germline, CDR1 KGHSH and CDR2 LQKENI. The V and J ends lost 1 base and 3 bases respectively, with 6 bases between them. The CDR3 consists of 14 residues.

The chain couples TRBV6-1 to TRBJ2-2; D may be TRBD1 (5 bases). The germline gives CDR1 MNHNS, CDR2 SASEGT. The CDR3 totals 14 residues. V was cut by 0 bases and J by 3 bases, with 5 bases left in between. The CDR3 protein is CASSEAGDTGELFF. For the CDR3, the DNA is TGTGCCAGCAGTGAAGCAGGGGACACCGGGGAGCTGTTTTTT.

The chain couples TRBV4-1 to TRBJ2-1; 11 nucleotides match TRBD1. CDR1 and CDR2 (germline): MGHRA, YSYEKL. This CDR3 has 17 amino acids. J gave up 9 bases and V 4 bases, and 14 bases lay outside the gene matches. CDR3 residues: CASSPLLGTGGFGEQFF. The DNA of the CDR3 is TGCGCCAGCAGCCCACTCCTTGGGACAGGGGGGTTCGGTGAGCAGTTCTTC.

This clone was seen repeatedly, ten times or more. The chain couples TRBV5-1 to TRBJ1-4; 9 nucleotides agree with TRBD1. The germline V gene encodes CDR1 SGHRS and CDR2 YFSETQ. The CDR3 totals 15 residues. Germline trimming cut 3 bases from V and 12 bases from J; bases unmatched to any gene: 12. The CDR3 DNA follows: TGCGCCAGCAGCTCCTCTGCCACGACAGGGGGACAACTGTTTTTT. This encodes CASSSSATTGGQLFF. Together with reference TRBV5-1 and TRBJ1-4, the CDR3 gives the full variable domain: KAGVTQTPRYLIKTRGQQVTLSCSPISGHRSVSWYQQTPGQGLQFLFEYFSETQRNKGNFPGRFSGRQFSNSRSEMNVSTLELGDSALYLCASSSSATTGGQLFFGSGTQLSVL.

This clone was detected once. The J gene is TRBJ2-1, the V gene TRBV10-1; weak D call: TRBD1 (6 bases). The CDR3 runs to 14 residues. V lost 5 bases to trimming and J lost 5 bases, with 13 bases between them. Germline CDR1 and CDR2: WNHNN and SYGVQD (reference sequence). CDR3 nucleotides: TGCGCCAGCAGTCCCGGGACAAGCCACAATGAGCAGTTCTTC. Translating gives CASSPGTSHNEQFF.

V is TRBV11-2 and J is TRBJ1-2; 7 bases fit TRBD1. The length of the CDR3 is 14 residues. V lost 1 base and J lost 5; bases outside the gene matches: 4. Germline CDR1 is SGHAT and CDR2 is FQNNGV. In DNA form, the CDR3 reads TGTGCCAGCAGCTTAGCAGGGGGAGGATATGGCTACACCTTC. It codes for CASSLAGGGYGYTF.

The V call is TRBV7-2, the J call TRBJ2-1, with unresolved D. The CDR3 covers 15 residues. V was cut by 5 bases and J by 0 bases, with 11 bases left in between. Germline values: CDR1 SGHTA, CDR2 FQGNSA. The CDR3 region has the DNA TGTGCCAGCAGCACCGACTGGAGCTCCTACAATGAGCAGTTCTTC. Protein: CASSTDWSSYNEQFF. Full variable domain (rest looked up from reference TRBV7-2 and TRBJ2-1): GAGVSQSPSNKVTEKGKDVELRCDPISGHTALYWYRQSLGQGLEFLIYFQGNSAPDKSGLPSDRFSAERTGGSVSTLTIQRTQQEDSAVYLCASSTDWSSYNEQFFGPGTRLTVL.

This chain uses TRBV2 with TRBJ2-3; a weak D match, TRBD2 (7 bases). Trimming shortened V by 6 bases and J by 2 bases, and 15 bases separated the two germline ends. CDR1 and CDR2 from the germline V gene are SNHLY and FYNNEI. The CDR3 is made up of 15 amino acids. CDR3 bases: TGTGCCAGCAGCCAAGGGGGGGCTCTCACAGATACGCAGTATTTT. Its protein product is CASSQGGALTDTQYF.

V and J are TRBV19 and TRBJ1-5; a weak D match, TRBD1 (6 bases). Germline V gene data show CDR1 as LNHDA and CDR2 as SQIVND (reference sequence). Trimming removed 2 bases at V and 8 bases at J, with 16 bases between. The CDR3 runs to 15 residues. CDR3 nucleotide sequence: TGTGCCAGTAGTATAAACAGGGTCCCCCTCGAGCCCCAGCATTTT. Its protein product is CASSINRVPLEPQHF. Using reference TRBV19 and TRBJ1-5 for the parts outside the CDR3, the full variable domain is DGGITQSPKYLFRKEGQNVTLSCEQNLNHDAMYWYRQDPGQGLRLIYYSQIVNDFQKGDIAEGYSVSREKKESFPLTVTSAQKNPTAFYLCASSINRVPLEPQHFGDGTRLSIL.

The V gene is TRBV19, the J gene TRBJ1-5; D is ambiguous. CDR1 and CDR2 (germline): LNHDA, SQIVND (reference sequence). The V gene lost 4 bases and the J gene lost 0 bases, with 13 bases spanning the gap. This CDR3 has 16 residues. The CDR3 nucleotides are TGTGCCAGTAGTACCGAGACGGGAGATAGCAATCAGCCCCAGCATTTT. As protein: CASSTETGDSNQPQHF. The full variable domain, in which reference TRBV19 and TRBJ1-5 provide the parts outside the CDR3, is DGGITQSPKYLFRKEGQNVTLSCEQNLNHDAMYWYRQDPGQGLRLIYYSQIVNDFQKGDIAEGYSVSREKKESFPLTVTSAQKNPTAFYLCASSTETGDSNQPQHFGDGTRLSIL.

About this clone: Here the CDR3 omits its conserved ending phenylalanine or tryptophan, so a read error is the likely source. The DNA is omitted, as the CDR3 cannot be located on it reliably, and the CDR3 follows TCRdb's listing. The rearrangement uses TRBV9 and TRBJ2-3; the table assigns TRBD1, which was not confirmed against the DNA. Germline CDR1 is SGDLS and CDR2 is YYNGEE. The CDR3 has 8 residues if both end residues are counted. The CDR3 region is CASSVWHV.

The chain is built from TRBV13 and TRBJ1-6; D gene ambiguous. The length of the CDR3 is 17 residues. Germline V gene data show CDR1 as PRHDT and CDR2 as FYEKMQ (reference sequence). V was cut by 5 bases and J by 5 bases, with 19 bases left in between. DNA for the CDR3: TGTGCCAGCAGCCCCGGAGCGGGCCCGCGGCATAATTCACCCCTCCACTTT. This codes for CASSPGAGPRHNSPLHF.

This sequence joins TRBV14 and TRBJ1-1, with D tentatively TRBD1 (6 bases). The CDR3 totals 14 residues. V lost 2 bases to trimming and J lost 4 bases, with 11 bases between them. From germline, CDR1 is SGHDN and CDR2 FVKESK. CDR3 residues: CASSQTGTPTEAFF. The CDR3 DNA reads as TGTGCCAGCAGCCAAACAGGGACCCCCACTGAAGCTTTCTTT.

The gene calls are TRBV7-9 and TRBJ1-4, with no clear D. CDR3 size: 15 residues. Germline V gene sequence: CDR1 SEHNR, CDR2 FQNEAQ (reference sequence). Trimming pared 0 bases from V and 4 bases from J, leaving 9 bases between. The CDR3 here is CASSLAGRSNEKLFF. CDR3 coding DNA: TGTGCCAGCAGCTTAGCGGGGAGGAGTAATGAAAAACTGTTTTTT.

A single count supports this clone. The chain has TRBV4-1 and TRBJ2-4, with D perhaps matching TRBD1 (6 bases). This CDR3 spans 17 amino acids. Trimming stripped 2 bases from V and 7 bases from J, with 21 bases between. Germline-derived CDR1 and CDR2 are MGHRA and YSYEKL. The CDR3 sequence is CASSQMMTDRRKNIQYF. The CDR3 DNA reads as TGCGCCAGCAGCCAAATGATGACCGACAGGCGCAAGAACATTCAGTACTTC.

V usage is TRBV19 and J usage is TRBJ2-2; D remains ambiguous. The germline CDR1 and CDR2 sequences are LNHDA and SQIVND (reference sequence). Trimming pared 3 bases from V and 6 bases from J, leaving 8 bases between. The CDR3 is made up of 13 amino acids. CDR3 residues: CASSIISSGELFF. In DNA form, the CDR3 reads TGTGCCAGTAGTATCATCAGTTCCGGGGAGCTGTTTTTT. The complete variable domain, with remaining parts taken from reference TRBV19 and TRBJ2-2, reads DGGITQSPKYLFRKEGQNVTLSCEQNLNHDAMYWYRQDPGQGLRLIYYSQIVNDFQKGDIAEGYSVSREKKESFPLTVTSAQKNPTAFYLCASSIISSGELFFGEGSRLTVL.

The rearrangement joins TRBV10-3 to TRBJ1-6; perhaps TRBD1 as D (5 bases). V was cut by 4 bases and J by 7 bases, with 11 bases left in between. The V gene's germline CDR1 is ENHRY and CDR2 SYGVKD. There are 14 residues in the CDR3. The CDR3: CAISVGAQNSPLHF. In DNA, the CDR3 is TGTGCCATCAGTGTAGGGGCTCAGAATTCACCCCTCCACTTT.

The rearrangement links TRBV6-5 to TRBJ1-1, with no clear D. The germline gives CDR1 MNHEY, CDR2 SVGAGI. This CDR3 is built from 14 residues. V lost 7 bases and J 1 base, leaving 13 bases between the germline ends. Here the CDR3 DNA reads TGTGCCAGCAAATCGGAGACGGAGAACACTGAAGCTTTCTTT. It is translated as CASKSETENTEAFF.

The rearrangement joins TRBV5-4 to TRBJ1-4, with 7 bases fitting TRBD1. CDR1 and CDR2 (germline): SGHNT, YYREEE (reference sequence). The V and J ends lost 4 bases and 8 bases, in that order; junction bases with no gene match: 8. This CDR3 has 14 amino acids. In nucleotides, the CDR3 is TGTGCCAGCAGCGGAACAGGGGCGGGCGAAAAACTGTTTTTT. The encoded protein is CASSGTGAGEKLFF.

The chain carries TRBV4-1 and TRBJ2-5, with D maybe TRBD2 (6 bases). The CDR3 is made up of 13 amino acids. Per the germline V gene, CDR1 is MGHRA and CDR2 is YSYEKL. V lost 4 bases and J lost 5, with 11 bases in between. The CDR3 is CASSRLLAETQYF. CDR3 in DNA: TGCGCCAGCAGCCGTCTCCTAGCGGAGACCCAGTACTTC.

A few counts support this clone. This rearrangement joins TRBV7-8 to TRBJ1-1; a weak D match, TRBD1 (6 bases). This CDR3 has 15 amino acids. Trimming took off 3 bases at V and 7 bases at J, with 18 bases between the two ends. Germline V lookup: CDR1 SGHVS, CDR2 FQNEAQ. The CDR3 nucleotides are TGTGCCAGCAGCTTTCGGTTTGCAGGGGAGGGTGAAGCTTTCTTT. Its protein product is CASSFRFAGEGEAFF.

V usage is TRBV15 and J usage is TRBJ1-2, with D unclear. Germline V gives CDR1 LNHNV, CDR2 YYDKDF (reference sequence). V lost 5 bases to trimming and J lost 4 bases, with 26 bases between them. This CDR3 has 18 residues. The CDR3 sequence is CATSLTILARPVTYGYTF. The CDR3 coding sequence is TGTGCCACCAGCTTGACCATACTAGCCCGACCGGTAACCTATGGCTACACCTTC.

The chain has TRBV5-4 and TRBJ2-3, with 7 bases identical to TRBD1. V gave up 2 bases and J gave up 2 bases; unmatched junction bases: 5. The CDR3 spans 15 residues. Germline CDR1 reads SGHNT; CDR2 reads YYREEE (reference sequence). The CDR3 spells CASSLGQAYTDTQYF. The CDR3 nucleotides are TGTGCCAGCAGCTTAGGACAGGCCTACACAGATACGCAGTATTTT.

The chain joins TRBV10-3 to TRBJ2-1; TRBD1 matches at 7 bases. The CDR3 sequence is 13 residues long. Unmatched junction bases numbered 2, after V lost 0 bases and J lost 9 bases. The germline V gene has CDR1 ENHRY and CDR2 SYGVKD. The CDR3 nucleotides are TGTGCCATCAGTGAGTCGAGGGGGCTTGAGCAGTTCTTC. This gives the protein CAISESRGLEQFF.

This clone was detected only a few times. The rearrangement joins TRBV19 to TRBJ1-2, with D uncertain. The germline gives CDR1 LNHDA, CDR2 SQIVND (reference sequence). V lost 5 bases and J lost 5, with 12 bases in between. This CDR3 is built from 13 residues. CDR3 in DNA: TGTGCCAGTAGTGTGGAAAGAGGTTATGGCTACACCTTC. This translates into CASSVERGYGYTF.

The gene calls are TRBV27 and TRBJ2-2, with TRBD1 matching over 9 bases. V lost 8 bases and J lost 5; bases outside the gene matches: 12. The CDR3 length is 16 residues. Germline V gene data show CDR1 as MNHEY and CDR2 as SMNVEV (reference sequence). This CDR3 is CASGTGNIARTGELFF. The CDR3 DNA reads TGTGCCAGCGGGACAGGGAATATCGCGAGGACCGGGGAGCTGTTTTTT.